This T cell receptor (beta chain) was captured by sequencing in a study of multiple sclerosis patients with progressive multifocal leukoencephalopathy (dated by TCRdb to about 2019). For context, the study as a whole: The study examined peripheral T and B cells of MS patients who developed PML (4 under natalizumab, 1 after alemtuzumab) and treated patients who did not. Two patients on natalizumab who later developed PML were tracked over time from before therapy, through 6 and 12 months, up to PML onset. The goal of the study was to detect any JC virus-specific or public T-cell expansions that arose at the time of PML onset. Broad study findings and their caveats: Most PML patients had lower normalized Shannon entropy, suggesting less diverse TRB repertoires, while values in the natalizumab-treated controls sat near 1. Given the small, descriptive cohort, it remained unclear whether the study findings reflect JC virus infection or general immunocompromise. Analysis was limited to peripheral blood, even though cerebrospinal fluid or brain lymphocytes might be more informative for natalizumab-associated PML. No common TRBV or TRBJ gene usage or preferential TRBV-TRBJ pairings were detected when PML developed. TRB clones with frequency above 0.5% were observed only in PML patients, but the clones expanded at PML onset were found to be already present before and during natalizumab therapy.

This clone was found once. What this receptor recognizes is not known. No much larger clone is present one base from it, and per-base qualities are unavailable. Amplification of TRB CDR3 regions from genomic DNA was performed at survey-level depth using the immunoSEQ two-step multiplex PCR. Synthetic inline TR CDR3 controls covering all V-J pairings were spiked into each PCR so that template counts could be estimated and amplification bias removed. Reads went through processing to reduce amplification and sequencing bias, and quantification was done against synthetic TR CDR3 analogs. Per the original workflow: Raw data were processed in ImmunoSEQ Analyzer, with out-of-frame sequences and CDR3s containing stop codons removed, and gene names were assigned according to IMGT nomenclature. Repertoire diversity was summarized as normalized Shannon entropy, defined as 1 minus Pielou's evenness. Two TRB sequences were counted as identical only if the two sequences had the same V gene, J gene and CDR3. Public PML clonotypes were defined as CDR3s shared by two or more PML-onset samples but absent from earlier samples, from controls, and from public databases. Skylign with the observed count method was used to analyze CDR3 amino acid composition at each position. TCRdb took over this immuneACCESS table, retaining in-frame rearrangements with V and J assigned. Such tables are incomplete; in checked studies, under half of the missing clones stem from an unresolved V gene, and the remainder is unexplained. That table gives V, J and clone size, and the DNA gave D and trimming. Within this sample are 25,000 or so clones, with around 93% of them counted one time only. The ten largest clones capture around 2.4% of the sample.

Explained via the paper, the time point label denotes: around eleven months of natalizumab therapy. The treatment or condition label, read with the paper, signifies: on natalizumab therapy at sampling. Five MS patients treated with natalizumab who did not develop PML were sampled longitudinally as controls. Every listed patient had earlier received interferon beta, and every PML patient was female. T1 and T2 blood samples were collected at 6 and 12 months of natalizumab therapy, respectively. Isolation of peripheral blood mononuclear cells was performed by Ficoll-Hypaque density gradient centrifugation. V is pared back by 4 bases and J by 1 base, with 20 bases lying between the germline termini. Its CDR3 holds 18 amino acids, cysteine through phenylalanine. The entry retains the CDR3 DNA only, 54 bases that are in frame from base 1.

Source: PBMCs, taken from a patient treated with natalizumab. The chain is encoded by TRBV23-1 joined to TRBJ1-5, with the D segment identity uncertain. TRBV23-1 is recorded as an ORF, its role being uncertain. This TCR came from a man in his thirties or forties with multiple sclerosis. The CDR3 here reads CASSPTRQGRKSNQPQHF. The bases read TGCGCCAGCAGTCCCACCCGACAAGGCCGAAAAAGCAATCAGCCCCAGCATTTT.